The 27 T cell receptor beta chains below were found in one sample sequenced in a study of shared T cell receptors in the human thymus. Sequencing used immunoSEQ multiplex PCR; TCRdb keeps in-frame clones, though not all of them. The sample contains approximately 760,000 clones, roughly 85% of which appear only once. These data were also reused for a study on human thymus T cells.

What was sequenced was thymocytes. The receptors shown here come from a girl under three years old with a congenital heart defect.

CDR3 amino acids: CASSQGGQSQHF. In DNA, the CDR3 is TGTGCCAGCAGCCAAGGGGGACAGTCCCAGCATTTT. The chain employs TRBV4-2 and TRBJ1-5; 7 nucleotides line up with TRBD1. The CDR3 is made up of 12 amino acids. V gave up 1 base and J gave up 11 bases; unmatched junction bases: 2. CDR1 is LGHNA and CDR2 is YNFKEQ in the germline V gene.

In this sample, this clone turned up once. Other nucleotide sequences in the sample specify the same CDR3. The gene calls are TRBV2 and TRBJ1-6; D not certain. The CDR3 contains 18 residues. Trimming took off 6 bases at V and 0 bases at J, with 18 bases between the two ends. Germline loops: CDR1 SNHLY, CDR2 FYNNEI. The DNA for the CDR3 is TGTGCCAGCAGCACGGGGAGGGAGGGAGCCTCCTATAATTCACCCCTCCACTTT. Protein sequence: CASSTGREGASYNSPLHF.

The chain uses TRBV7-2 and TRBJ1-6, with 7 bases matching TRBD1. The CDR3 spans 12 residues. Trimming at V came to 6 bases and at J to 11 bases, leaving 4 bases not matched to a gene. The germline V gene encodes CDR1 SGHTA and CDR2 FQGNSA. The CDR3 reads CASRRDSPPLHF. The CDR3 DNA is TGTGCCAGCAGACGGGACAGTCCACCCCTCCACTTT. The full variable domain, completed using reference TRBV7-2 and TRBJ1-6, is GAGVSQSPSNKVTEKGKDVELRCDPISGHTALYWYRQSLGQGLEFLIYFQGNSAPDKSGLPSDRFSAERTGGSVSTLTIQRTQQEDSAVYLCASRRDSPPLHFGNGTRLTVT.

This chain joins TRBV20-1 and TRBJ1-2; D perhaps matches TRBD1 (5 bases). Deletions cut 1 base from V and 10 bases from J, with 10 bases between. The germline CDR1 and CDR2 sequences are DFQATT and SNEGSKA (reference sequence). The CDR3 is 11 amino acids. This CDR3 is CSARGGHYYTF. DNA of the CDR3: TGCAGTGCTAGAGGCGGACACTACTACACCTTC.

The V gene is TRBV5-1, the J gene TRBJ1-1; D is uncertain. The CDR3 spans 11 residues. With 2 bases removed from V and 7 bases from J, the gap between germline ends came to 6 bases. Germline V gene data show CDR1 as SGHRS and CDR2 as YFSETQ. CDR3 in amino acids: CASSLAGEAFF. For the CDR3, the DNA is TGCGCCAGCAGCTTAGCCGGTGAAGCTTTCTTT.

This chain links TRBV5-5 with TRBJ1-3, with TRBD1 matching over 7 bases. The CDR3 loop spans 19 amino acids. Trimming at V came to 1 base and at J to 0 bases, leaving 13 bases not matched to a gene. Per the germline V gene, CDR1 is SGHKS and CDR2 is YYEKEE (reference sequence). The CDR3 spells CASSLRLVGQADSGNTIYF. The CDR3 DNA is TGTGCCAGCAGCTTGAGGTTGGTCGGACAGGCAGACTCTGGAAACACCATATATTTT.

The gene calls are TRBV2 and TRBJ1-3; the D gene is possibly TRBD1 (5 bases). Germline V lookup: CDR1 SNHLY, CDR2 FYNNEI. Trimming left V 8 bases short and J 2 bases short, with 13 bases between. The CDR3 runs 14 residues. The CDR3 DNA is TGTGCCAGCCTAAAGGGGCAGGCTGGAAACACCATATATTTT. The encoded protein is CASLKGQAGNTIYF.

DNA of the CDR3: TGCGCCAGCAGCCAAGATAGCCCGGACAGCCACCACCAAGAGACCCAGTACTTC. This sequence encodes CASSQDSPDSHHQETQYF. The chain has TRBV4-1 and TRBJ2-5; D possibly corresponds to TRBD1 (6 bases). The germline V gene encodes CDR1 MGHRA and CDR2 YSYEKL. The CDR3 is 18 amino acids. V lost 0 bases and J 0 bases, leaving 17 bases between the germline ends.

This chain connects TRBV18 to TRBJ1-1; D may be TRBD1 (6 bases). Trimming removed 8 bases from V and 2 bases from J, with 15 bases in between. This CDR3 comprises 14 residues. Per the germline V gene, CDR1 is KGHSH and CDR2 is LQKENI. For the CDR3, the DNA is TGTGCCAGCGCTGTGACAGGCACAAACACTGAAGCTTTCTTT. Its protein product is CASAVTGTNTEAFF.

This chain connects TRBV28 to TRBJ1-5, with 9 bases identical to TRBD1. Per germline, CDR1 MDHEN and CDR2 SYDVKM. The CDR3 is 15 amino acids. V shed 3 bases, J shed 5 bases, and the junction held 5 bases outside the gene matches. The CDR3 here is CASSLGQGQDQPQHF. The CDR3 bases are TGTGCCAGCAGTTTGGGACAGGGTCAGGATCAGCCCCAGCATTTT.

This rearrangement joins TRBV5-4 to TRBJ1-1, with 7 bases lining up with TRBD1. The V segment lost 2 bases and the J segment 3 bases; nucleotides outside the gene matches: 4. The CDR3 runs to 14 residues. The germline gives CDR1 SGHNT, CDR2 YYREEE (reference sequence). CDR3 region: CASSLRGQDTEAFF. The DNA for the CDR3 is TGTGCCAGCAGCTTAAGGGGGCAAGACACTGAAGCTTTCTTT.

As DNA, the CDR3 is TGTGCCAGCAGCGATTCCTTGACAGGGGGGAGCTACGAGCAGTACTTC. Protein product: CASSDSLTGGSYEQYF. The gene calls are TRBV7-6 and TRBJ2-7, with TRBD1 matching 9 bases. With V trimmed by 5 bases and J by 3 bases, 11 bases remained unmatched. CDR3 length equals 16 residues. Germline V gene lookup returns CDR1 SGHVS and CDR2 FNYEAQ.

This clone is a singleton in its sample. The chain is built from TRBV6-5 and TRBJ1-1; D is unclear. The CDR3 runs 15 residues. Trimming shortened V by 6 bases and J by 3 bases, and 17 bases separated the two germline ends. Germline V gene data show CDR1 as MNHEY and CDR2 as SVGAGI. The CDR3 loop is CASSHSIRVHTEAFF. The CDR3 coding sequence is TGTGCCAGCAGCCACTCAATACGAGTTCACACTGAAGCTTTCTTT.

The chain's CDR3 is CASSEPTGGAFTEAFF. The CDR3 region has the DNA TGTGCCAGCAGTGAACCGACAGGGGGCGCGTTTACTGAAGCTTTCTTT. This chain uses TRBV2 with TRBJ1-1, with TRBD1 matching over 10 bases. Trimming at V came to 2 bases and at J to 5 bases, leaving 8 bases not matched to a gene. CDR1 is SNHLY, CDR2 FYNNEI, per germline. The CDR3 totals 16 residues.

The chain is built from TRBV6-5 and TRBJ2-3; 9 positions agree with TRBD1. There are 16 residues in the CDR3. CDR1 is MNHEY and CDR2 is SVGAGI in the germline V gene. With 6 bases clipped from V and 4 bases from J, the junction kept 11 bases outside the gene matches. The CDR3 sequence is CASSYGTGIDADTQYF. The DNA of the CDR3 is TGTGCCAGCAGCTACGGGACAGGGATTGACGCAGATACGCAGTATTTT.

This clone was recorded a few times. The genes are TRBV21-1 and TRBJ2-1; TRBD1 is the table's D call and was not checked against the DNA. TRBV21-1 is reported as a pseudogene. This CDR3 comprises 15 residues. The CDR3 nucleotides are TGTGCCAGCCTGGCAGGGGGAGTCTCCTACAATGAGCAGTTCTTC. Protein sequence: CASLAGGVSYNEQFF.

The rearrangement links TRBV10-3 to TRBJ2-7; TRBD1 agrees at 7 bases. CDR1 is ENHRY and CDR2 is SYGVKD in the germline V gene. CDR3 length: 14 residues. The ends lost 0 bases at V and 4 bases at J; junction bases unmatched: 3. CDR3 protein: CAISESDREYEQYF. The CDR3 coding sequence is TGTGCCATCAGTGAGTCCGACAGGGAATACGAGCAGTACTTC.

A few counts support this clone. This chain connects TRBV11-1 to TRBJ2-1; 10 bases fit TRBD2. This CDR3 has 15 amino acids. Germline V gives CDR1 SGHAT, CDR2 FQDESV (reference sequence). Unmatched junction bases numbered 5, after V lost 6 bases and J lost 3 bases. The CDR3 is CASSSGTSDYNEQFF. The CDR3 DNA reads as TGTGCCAGCAGTTCCGGGACTAGCGACTACAATGAGCAGTTCTTC.

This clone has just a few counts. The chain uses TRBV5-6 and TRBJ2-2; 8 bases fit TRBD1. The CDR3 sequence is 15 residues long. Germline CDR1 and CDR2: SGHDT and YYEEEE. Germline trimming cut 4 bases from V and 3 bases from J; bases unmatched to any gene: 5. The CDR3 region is CASSRDRGYTGELFF. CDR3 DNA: TGTGCCAGCAGCCGCGACAGGGGATACACCGGGGAGCTGTTTTTT.

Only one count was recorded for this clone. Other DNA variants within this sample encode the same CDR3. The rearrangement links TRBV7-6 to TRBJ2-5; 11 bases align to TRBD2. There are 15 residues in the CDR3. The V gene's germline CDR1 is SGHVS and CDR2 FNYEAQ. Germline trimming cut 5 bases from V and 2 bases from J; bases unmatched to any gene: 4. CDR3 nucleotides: TGTGCCAGCAGCCCCGGGACTAGCGGACAAGAGACCCAGTACTTC. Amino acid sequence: CASSPGTSGQETQYF.

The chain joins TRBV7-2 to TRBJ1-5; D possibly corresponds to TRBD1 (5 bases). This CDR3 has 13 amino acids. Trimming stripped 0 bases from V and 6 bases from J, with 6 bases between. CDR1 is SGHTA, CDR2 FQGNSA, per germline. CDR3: CASSLAGGQPQHF. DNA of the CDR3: TGTGCCAGCAGCTTAGCGGGGGGTCAGCCCCAGCATTTT.

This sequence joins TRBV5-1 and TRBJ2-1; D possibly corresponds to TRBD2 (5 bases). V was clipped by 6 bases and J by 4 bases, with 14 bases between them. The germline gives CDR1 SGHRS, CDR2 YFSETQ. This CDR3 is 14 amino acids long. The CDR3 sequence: CASNPDGVYNEQFF. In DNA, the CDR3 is TGCGCCAGCAACCCGGACGGGGTATACAATGAGCAGTTCTTC.

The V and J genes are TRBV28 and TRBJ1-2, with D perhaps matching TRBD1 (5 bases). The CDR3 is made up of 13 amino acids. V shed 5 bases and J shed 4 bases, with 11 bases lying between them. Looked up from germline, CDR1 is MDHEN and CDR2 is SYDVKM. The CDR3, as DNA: TGTGCCAGCAGTCAGCCAGGGCCCTATGGCTACACCTTC. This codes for CASSQPGPYGYTF.

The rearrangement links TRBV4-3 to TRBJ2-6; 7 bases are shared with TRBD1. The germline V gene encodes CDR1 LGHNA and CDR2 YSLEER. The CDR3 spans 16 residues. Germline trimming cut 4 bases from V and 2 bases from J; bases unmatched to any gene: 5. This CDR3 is CASSPPTGAGANVLTF. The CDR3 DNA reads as TGCGCCAGCAGCCCGCCCACAGGGGCTGGGGCCAACGTCCTGACTTTC.

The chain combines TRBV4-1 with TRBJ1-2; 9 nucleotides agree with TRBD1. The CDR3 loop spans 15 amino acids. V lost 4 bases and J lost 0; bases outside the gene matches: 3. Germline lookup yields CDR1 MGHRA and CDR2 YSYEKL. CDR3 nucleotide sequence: TGCGCCAGCAGCCGGGGACAGGGAGCTAACTATGGCTACACCTTC. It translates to CASSRGQGANYGYTF.

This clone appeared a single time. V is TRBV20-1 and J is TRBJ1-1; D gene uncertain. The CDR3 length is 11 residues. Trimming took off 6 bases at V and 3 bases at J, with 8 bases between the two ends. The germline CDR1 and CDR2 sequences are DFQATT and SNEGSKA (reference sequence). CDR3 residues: CSAPRDTEAFF. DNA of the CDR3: TGCAGTGCCCCGCGCGACACTGAAGCTTTCTTT.

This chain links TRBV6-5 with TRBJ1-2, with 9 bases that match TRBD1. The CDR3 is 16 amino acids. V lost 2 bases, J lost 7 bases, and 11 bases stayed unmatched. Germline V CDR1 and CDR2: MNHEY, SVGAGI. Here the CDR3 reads CASSYLRDRERRGYTF. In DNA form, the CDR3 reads TGTGCCAGCAGTTACCTAAGGGACAGGGAACGTCGTGGCTACACCTTC.